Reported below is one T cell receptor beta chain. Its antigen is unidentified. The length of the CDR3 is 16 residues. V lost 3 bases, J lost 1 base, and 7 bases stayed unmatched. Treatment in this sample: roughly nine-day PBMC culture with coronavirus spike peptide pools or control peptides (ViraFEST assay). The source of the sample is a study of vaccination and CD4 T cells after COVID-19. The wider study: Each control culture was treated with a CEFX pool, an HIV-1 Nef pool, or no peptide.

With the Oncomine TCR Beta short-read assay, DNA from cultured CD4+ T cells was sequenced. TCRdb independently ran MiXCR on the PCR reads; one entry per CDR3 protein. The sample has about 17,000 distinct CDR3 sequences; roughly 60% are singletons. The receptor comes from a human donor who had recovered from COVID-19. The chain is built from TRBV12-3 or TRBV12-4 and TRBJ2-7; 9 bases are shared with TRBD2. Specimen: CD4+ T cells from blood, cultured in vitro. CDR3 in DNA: TGTGCCAGCAGTTTTGTGGGCGGGAGGGAGTCCTACGAGCAGTACTTC. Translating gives CASSFVGGRESYEQYF.